Presented here are 8 T cell receptor beta chains from one specimen sequenced in a study of T cell responses to AZD1222 COVID-19 vaccine (dated by TCRdb to about 2021). The intended sense of this specimen's time point label: baseline before first vaccination. Preparation of the library involved the immunoSEQ multiplex PCR assay. Imported from immuneACCESS, the table was reduced by TCRdb to in-frame sequences with V and J called. These copies leave out some clones; in studies compared against another copy, an unresolved V gene accounts for under half, and the cause of the remainder is not known. Counted in this sample were about 150,000 clones; around nine tenths of them appeared once. The top ten hold roughly 3.7% of the sample. Sequenced here: peripheral blood, sampled on day 0 of AZD1222 vaccination. The receptors here all came from an adult in good health.

The chain has TRBV7-2 and TRBJ2-4, with 10 bases aligning to TRBD2. Looked up from germline, CDR1 is SGHTA and CDR2 is FQGNSA. V shed 5 bases and J 0 bases; nucleotides not matched to a gene: 7. The CDR3 covers 17 residues. For the CDR3, the DNA is TGTGCCAGCAGCATGTCTAGCGGGAGTGGAGCCAAAAACATTCAGTACTTC. Its protein is CASSMSSGSGAKNIQYF.

This chain joins TRBV6-5 and TRBJ2-1, with TRBD1 as a possible D gene (6 bases). The CDR3 runs 13 residues. From germline, CDR1 is MNHEY and CDR2 SVGAGI. The V end lost 7 bases, the J end lost 7 bases, and 14 bases lay between the germline ends. The CDR3 region has the DNA TGTGCCAGCAAACAGGGTTTAGGAAATGAGCAGTTCTTC. Residues: CASKQGLGNEQFF.

The rearrangement joins TRBV19 to TRBJ1-2; no clear D gene. Germline V gene lookup returns CDR1 LNHDA and CDR2 SQIVND (reference sequence). This CDR3 spans 14 amino acids. Trimming removed 10 bases from V and 4 bases from J, with 19 bases in between. CDR3 DNA: TGTGCCACCGGTGGGAGCGGGGTTTCCTATGGCTACACCTTC. Translation: CATGGSGVSYGYTF.

The gene calls are TRBV6-4 and TRBJ2-7, with D perhaps TRBD1 or TRBD2 (5 bases each). CDR1 is MRHNA and CDR2 is SNTAGT in the germline V gene. The ends were cut back, 6 bases at V and 5 bases at J, with 23 bases in the middle. CDR3 length: 16 amino acids. The CDR3 protein is CASRTGRVWMSDEQYF. As DNA, the CDR3 is TGTGCCAGCAGGACGGGGCGGGTCTGGATGAGCGACGAGCAGTACTTC.

Only one count was recorded for this clone. This sequence joins TRBV27 and TRBJ2-1; no definite D call. The CDR3 has 14 amino acids. V was trimmed by 3 bases and J by 10 bases, leaving 16 bases between them. Germline V CDR1 and CDR2: MNHEY, SMNVEV (reference sequence). The DNA of the CDR3 is TGTGCCAGCAGTTTCTTTGTTGGTGCGTTAGAGCAGTTCTTC. Amino acid sequence: CASSFFVGALEQFF.

This chain links TRBV7-2 with TRBJ2-3, with D possibly TRBD2 on 5 matching bases. The germline V gene encodes CDR1 SGHTA and CDR2 FQGNSA. Trimming removed 1 base at V and 4 bases at J, with 9 bases between. The CDR3 spans 14 residues. The CDR3 loop reads CASSLDGGSDTQYF. The CDR3 bases are TGTGCCAGCAGCTTAGATGGCGGGTCAGATACGCAGTATTTT.

This chain uses TRBV20-1 with TRBJ2-1, with D unclear. The CDR3 has 12 amino acids. V lost 3 bases, J lost 8 bases, and 11 bases lay in between. Germline V gene sequence: CDR1 DFQATT, CDR2 SNEGSKA (reference sequence). CDR3 sequence (DNA): TGCAGTGCTAGTAAGCCGCCCCATGAGCAGTTCTTC. Translation gives CSASKPPHEQFF.

CDR3 in amino acids: CASSLVGTSGRGGELFF. In DNA form, the CDR3 reads TGTGCCAGCAGCTTAGTGGGGACTAGCGGGAGGGGCGGGGAGCTGTTTTTT. The chain carries TRBV7-2 and TRBJ2-2; 16 bases are a match to TRBD2. Unmatched junction bases numbered 3, after V lost 1 base and J lost 7 bases. CDR3 length equals 17 residues. Per the germline V gene, CDR1 is SGHTA and CDR2 is FQGNSA.